This TCR beta chain is drawn from a study of cytomegalovirus exposure and HLA in healthy donors. Findings and limits, study-wide: The TCR clusters that emerged in the first cohort tended, a later analysis found, to co-occur in the 120 or so validation repertoires. The study listed some 160 cytomegalovirus-associated TCR beta chains.

A word on this clone: No antigen is known for it.

Generated by immunoSEQ multiplex PCR, the TCRdb table keeps only in-frame clones and is missing some. The sample yields tens of thousands of clones, 90% to 97% seen once. The CDR3 length is 14 residues. Germline assignment: CDR1 WSHSY and CDR2 SAAADI. V shed 0 bases and J shed 0 bases, with 6 bases lying between them. Sequencing was carried out using PBMCs. V is TRBV10-2 and J is TRBJ2-7, with D unresolved. The TCR originated in a man younger than 35 in good health and CMV-seropositive. The CDR3 reads CASSESLTSYEQYF. DNA of the CDR3: TGCGCCAGCAGTGAGTCGCTAACCTCCTACGAGCAGTACTTC.